This T cell receptor (beta chain) was found in a study of shared clonotypes between healthy human individuals. The overall study: Each donor's CD4 naive and CD4 memory cells filled three plates apiece, CD8 naive two, and CD8 memory one.

The method was immunoSEQ multiplex PCR; TCRdb's version includes in-frame clones alone and lacks a portion of them. This table holds over a million clones, about 80% found once. Every donor, a Caucasian adult, lived in Nashville, Tennessee. This CDR3 is 15 amino acids long. After removal of 4 bases from V and 1 base from J, the junction contained 5 bases not matched to a gene. Germline CDR1 reads MNHNS; CDR2 reads SASEGT. The V call is TRBV6-1, the J call TRBJ1-1; 8 bases align to TRBD1. This clonotype was obtained from a man aged 18 to 29 in good health. Some clones in this sample may be carry-over from other donors' samples. The sample taken for sequencing was memory CD4+ T cells from PBMCs. Subset in this sample: CD45RA-negative fraction. In DNA form, the CDR3 reads TGTGCCAGCAGTGTACTCAGGGGGCGGAACACTGAAGCTTTCTTT. Its protein is CASSVLRGRNTEAFF.